This T cell receptor (beta chain) was captured in a study of low-dose radiotherapy and immunotherapy resistance in tumors. Study-wide context: Intravenous administration to patients comprised nivolumab at 240 mg every two weeks and ipilimumab at 1 mg/kg every six weeks.

This clonotype was observed at least ten times. The CDR3 is made up of 14 amino acids. Trimming removed 5 bases from V and 8 bases from J; junction bases left unmatched: 11. CDR1 and CDR2 (germline): GTSNPN, SVGIG (reference sequence). Time point noted: after trial treatment. Described treatment: LDRT plus nivolumab, ipilimumab, low-dose cyclophosphamide and aspirin (RACIN trial). In the RACIN dose-escalation trial, donors got nivolumab plus ipilimumab with aspirin, cyclophosphamide and radiotherapy. TRAV- and TRBV-specific primers primed first-strand cDNA, covering alpha and beta chains. With a V-primer adapter and a constant-region primer, TCRs were amplified for 20 to 25 PCR cycles. In TCRdb, the reads were re-called with MiXCR into one record per CDR3 protein. The sample gives approximately 100,000 distinct CDR3 sequences, about 20% of which show up once; roughly 3.9% is in the top ten.

V is TRBV30 and J is TRBJ2-1; 8 positions match TRBD2. This sequence originates from a male donor with prostate cancer. Sequenced material: PBMCs, taken after low-dose radiotherapy plus immunotherapy. The CDR3 DNA is TGTGCCTGGGCCCGGGGGGGCTTCGATGATGAGCAGTTCTTC. Translating gives CAWARGGFDDEQFF.